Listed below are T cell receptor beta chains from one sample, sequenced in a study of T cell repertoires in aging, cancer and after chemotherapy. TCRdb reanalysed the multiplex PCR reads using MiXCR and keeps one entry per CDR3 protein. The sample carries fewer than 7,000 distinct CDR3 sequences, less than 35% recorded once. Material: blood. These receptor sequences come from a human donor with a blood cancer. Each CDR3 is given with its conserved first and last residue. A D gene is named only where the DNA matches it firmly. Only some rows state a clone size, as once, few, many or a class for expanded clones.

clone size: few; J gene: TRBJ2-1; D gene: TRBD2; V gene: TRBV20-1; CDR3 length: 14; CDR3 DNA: TGCAGTGCTGAGCTAGCGGGACATTACAATGAGCAGTTCTTC; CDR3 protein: CSAELAGHYNEQFF
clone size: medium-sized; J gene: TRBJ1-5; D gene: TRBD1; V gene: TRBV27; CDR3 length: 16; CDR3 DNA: TGTGCCAGCAGCCGGACAGGGAGTCAGGGCAATCAGCCCCAGCATTTT; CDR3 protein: CASSRTGSQGNQPQHF
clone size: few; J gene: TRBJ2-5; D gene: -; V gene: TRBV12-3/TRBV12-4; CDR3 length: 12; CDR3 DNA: TGTGCCAGCAGTTCAACGGCGGAGACCCAGTACTTC; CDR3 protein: CASSSTAETQYF
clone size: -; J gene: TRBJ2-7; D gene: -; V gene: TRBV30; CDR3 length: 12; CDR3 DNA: TGTGCCAGCAGCTTGGGGGGCGGCGAGCAGTACTTC; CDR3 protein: CASSLGGGEQYF
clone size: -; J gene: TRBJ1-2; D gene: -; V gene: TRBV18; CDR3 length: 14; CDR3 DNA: TGTGCCAGCTCACCAGGACCACCGTACTATGGCTACACCTTC; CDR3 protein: CASSPGPPYYGYTF
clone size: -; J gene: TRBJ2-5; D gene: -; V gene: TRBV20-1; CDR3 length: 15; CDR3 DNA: TGCAGTGCTAGAGTGGTTAGTAGTGGCCAAGAGACCCAGTACTTC; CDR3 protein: CSARVVSSGQETQYF
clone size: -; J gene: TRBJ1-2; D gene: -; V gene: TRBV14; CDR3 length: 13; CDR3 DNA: TGTGCCAGCAGCCCTCAGGGAAACTATGGCTACACCTTC; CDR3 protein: CASSPQGNYGYTF
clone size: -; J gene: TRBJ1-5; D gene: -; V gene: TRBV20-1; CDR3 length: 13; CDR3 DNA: TGCAGTGCTAGAGGAAGTCTAAATCAGCCCCAGCATTTT; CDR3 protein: CSARGSLNQPQHF
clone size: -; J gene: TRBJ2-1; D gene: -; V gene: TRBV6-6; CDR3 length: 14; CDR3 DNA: TGTGCCAGCAGTAGGACCCTAGCCTACAATGAGCAGTTCTTC; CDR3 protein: CASSRTLAYNEQFF
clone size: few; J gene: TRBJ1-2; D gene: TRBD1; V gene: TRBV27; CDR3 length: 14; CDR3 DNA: TGTGCCAGCAGGTCAGGGGGCCTGCTCTATGGCTACACCTTC; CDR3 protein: CASRSGGLLYGYTF
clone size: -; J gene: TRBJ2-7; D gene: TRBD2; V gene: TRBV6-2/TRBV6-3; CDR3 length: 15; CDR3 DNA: TGTGCCAGCAGTCTCAACGGACTAGCGGGGCTCGAGCAGTACTTC; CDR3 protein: CASSLNGLAGLEQYF
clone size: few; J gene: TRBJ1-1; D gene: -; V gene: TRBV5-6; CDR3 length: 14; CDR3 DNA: TGTGCCGCTCGTAAACAGGGTGGGATCACTGAAGCTTTCTTT; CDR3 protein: CAARKQGGITEAFF
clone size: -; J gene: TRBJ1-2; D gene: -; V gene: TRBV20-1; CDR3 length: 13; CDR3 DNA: TGCAGTGCTAGAGAGGGGACACACTATGGCTACACCTTC; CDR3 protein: CSAREGTHYGYTF
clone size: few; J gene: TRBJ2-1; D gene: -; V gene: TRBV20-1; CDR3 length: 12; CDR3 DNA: TGCAGTGCTAGTACAGGGCTCGATGAGCAGTTCTTC; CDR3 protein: CSASTGLDEQFF
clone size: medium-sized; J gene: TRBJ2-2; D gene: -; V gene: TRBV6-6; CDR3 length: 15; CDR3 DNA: TGTGCCAGCAGTTACGGGACACACACCACCGGGGAGCTGTTTTTT; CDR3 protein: CASSYGTHTTGELFF
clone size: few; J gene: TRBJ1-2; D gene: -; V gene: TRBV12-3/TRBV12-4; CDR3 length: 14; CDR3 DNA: TGTGCCAGCAGTTACAGGGCCCCCGGGTATGGCTACACCTTC; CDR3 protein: CASSYRAPGYGYTF
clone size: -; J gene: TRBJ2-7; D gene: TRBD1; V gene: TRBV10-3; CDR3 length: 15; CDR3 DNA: TGTGCCACCCGGAGACAGGGGGGGCAATCTTACGAGCAGTACTTC; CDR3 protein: CATRRQGGQSYEQYF
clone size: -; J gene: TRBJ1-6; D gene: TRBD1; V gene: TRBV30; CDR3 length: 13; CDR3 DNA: TGTGCCTGGAGTCCGGGACAGGGGACACCCCTCCACTTT; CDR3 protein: CAWSPGQGTPLHF